This T cell receptor beta chain was recorded in a study of Graves' ophthalmopathy and Graves' hyperthyroidism. Study-wide points: Blood repertoires reportedly contained most expanded thyroid clonotypes above 0.001 frequency. The model achieved 70.59% sensitivity and around 78% specificity for ophthalmopathy progression.

The sequenced template was RNA, covering the TCR beta CDR3 region. First-round RT-PCR relied on HTBI primers, and a second-round multiplex PCR came next. MiXCR, run by TCRdb on the multiplex PCR reads, gives a single entry per CDR3 protein. Among roughly 380,000 distinct CDR3 sequences listed, approximately 15% were seen once. The table lists this clonotype with many counts. What it binds is not known. A junction boundary mismatches the germline segment, possibly from a read error. This CDR3 region has 14 residues. The germline gives CDR1 SEHNR, CDR2 FQNEAQ (reference sequence). The chain joins TRBV7-9 to TRBJ1-2; D remains unclear. The sequencing sample was made of peripheral blood. The sequence was obtained from a woman aged 18-29 years with stable Graves' hyperthyroidism. The CDR3 DNA follows: TGTGCCAGCAGCCTAGCGTGGACTAACTATGGCTACACCTTC. Its translation is CASSLAWTNYGYTF.